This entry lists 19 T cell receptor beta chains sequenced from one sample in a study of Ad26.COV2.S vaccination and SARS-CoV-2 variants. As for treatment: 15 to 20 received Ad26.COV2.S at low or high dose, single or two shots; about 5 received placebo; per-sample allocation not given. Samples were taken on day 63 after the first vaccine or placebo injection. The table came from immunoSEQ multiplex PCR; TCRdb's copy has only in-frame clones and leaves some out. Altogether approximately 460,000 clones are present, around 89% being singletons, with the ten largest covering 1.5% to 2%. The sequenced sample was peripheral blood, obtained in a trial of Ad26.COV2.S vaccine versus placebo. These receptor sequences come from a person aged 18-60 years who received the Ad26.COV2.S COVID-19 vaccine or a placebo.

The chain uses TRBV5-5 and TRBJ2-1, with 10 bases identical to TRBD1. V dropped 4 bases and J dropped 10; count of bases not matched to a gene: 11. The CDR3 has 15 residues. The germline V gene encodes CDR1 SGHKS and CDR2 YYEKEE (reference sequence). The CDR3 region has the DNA TGTGCCAGCAGCCGGGGACAGGGGAATTTTGGGGAGCAGTTCTTC. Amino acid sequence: CASSRGQGNFGEQFF.

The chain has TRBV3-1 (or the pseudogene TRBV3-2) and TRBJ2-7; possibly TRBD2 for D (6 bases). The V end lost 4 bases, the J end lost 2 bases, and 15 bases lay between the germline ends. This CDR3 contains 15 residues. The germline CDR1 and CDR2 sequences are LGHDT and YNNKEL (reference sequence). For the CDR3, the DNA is TGTGCCAGCAGCCGACGACTAGAGTCGACCTACGAGCAGTACTTC. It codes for CASSRRLESTYEQYF.

CDR3 DNA: TGTGCCATCAGTGAGGGACTTCCTAAAAGCTCCTACGAGCAGTACTTC. It encodes CAISEGLPKSSYEQYF. The genes are TRBV10-3 and TRBJ2-7; perhaps TRBD2 as D (5 bases). The V gene lost 2 bases and the J gene lost 0 bases, with 14 bases spanning the gap. From germline, CDR1 is ENHRY and CDR2 SYGVKD. The CDR3 is 16 residues long.

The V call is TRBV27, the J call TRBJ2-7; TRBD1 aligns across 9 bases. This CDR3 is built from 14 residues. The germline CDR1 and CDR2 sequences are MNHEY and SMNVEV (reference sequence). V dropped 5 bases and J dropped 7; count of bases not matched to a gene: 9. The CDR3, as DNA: TGTGCCAGCAGTGTGGGGACAGGGAGACTTGAGCAGTACTTC. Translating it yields CASSVGTGRLEQYF.

The CDR3 nucleotides are TGCGCCAGCAGCTTTGCAGGGGGCCGGGGACTAACTGAAGCTTTCTTT. Translating it yields CASSFAGGRGLTEAFF. The V and J genes are TRBV5-1 and TRBJ1-1; 8 bases are shared with TRBD1. V was pared by 2 bases and J by 5 bases, with 11 bases of the junction left unmatched. CDR3 length equals 16 residues. Germline V gene sequence: CDR1 SGHRS, CDR2 YFSETQ.

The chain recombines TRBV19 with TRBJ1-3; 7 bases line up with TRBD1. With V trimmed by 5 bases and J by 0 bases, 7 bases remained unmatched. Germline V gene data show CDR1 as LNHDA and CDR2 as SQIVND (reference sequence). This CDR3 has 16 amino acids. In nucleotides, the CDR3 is TGTGCCAGTAGTGGGGGACAGCAGTTCTCTGGAAACACCATATATTTT. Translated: CASSGGQQFSGNTIYF.

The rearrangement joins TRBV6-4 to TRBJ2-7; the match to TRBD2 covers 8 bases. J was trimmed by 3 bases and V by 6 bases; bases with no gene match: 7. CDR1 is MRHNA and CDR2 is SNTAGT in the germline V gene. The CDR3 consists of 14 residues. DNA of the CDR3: TGTGCCAGCAGAGAGCCCGGGACTAGCTACGAGCAGTACTTC. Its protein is CASREPGTSYEQYF.

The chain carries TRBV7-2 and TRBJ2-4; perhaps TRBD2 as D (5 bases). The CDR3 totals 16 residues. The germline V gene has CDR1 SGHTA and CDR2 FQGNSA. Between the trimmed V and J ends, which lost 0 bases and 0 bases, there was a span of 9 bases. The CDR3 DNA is TGTGCCAGCAGCTTAGCCCAGCGGCTAGCCAAAAACATTCAGTACTTC. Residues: CASSLAQRLAKNIQYF.

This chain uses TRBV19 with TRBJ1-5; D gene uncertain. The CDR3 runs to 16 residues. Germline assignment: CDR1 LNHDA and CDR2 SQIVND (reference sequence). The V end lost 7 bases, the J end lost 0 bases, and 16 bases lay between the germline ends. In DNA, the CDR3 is TGTGCCAGTACTTTGTCGTTCGGGGTTAGCAATCAGCCCCAGCATTTT. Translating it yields CASTLSFGVSNQPQHF.

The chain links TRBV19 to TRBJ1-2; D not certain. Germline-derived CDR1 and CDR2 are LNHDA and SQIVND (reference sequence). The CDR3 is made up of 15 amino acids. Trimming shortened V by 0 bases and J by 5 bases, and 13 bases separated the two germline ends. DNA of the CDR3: TGTGCCAGTAGTATAGATCTTAGATCGCGTTATGGCTACACCTTC. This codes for CASSIDLRSRYGYTF.

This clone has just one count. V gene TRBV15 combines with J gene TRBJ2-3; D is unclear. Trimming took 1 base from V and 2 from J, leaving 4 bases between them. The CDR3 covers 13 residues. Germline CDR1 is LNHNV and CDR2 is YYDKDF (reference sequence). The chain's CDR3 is CATSRVDTDTQYF. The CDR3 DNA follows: TGTGCCACCAGCAGAGTGGACACAGATACGCAGTATTTT.

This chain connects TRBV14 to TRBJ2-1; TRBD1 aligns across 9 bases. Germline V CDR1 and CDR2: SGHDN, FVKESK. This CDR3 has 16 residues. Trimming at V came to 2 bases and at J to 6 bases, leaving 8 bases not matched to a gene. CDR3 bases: TGTGCCAGCAGCCAATCCGGGACAGGGAGGCGCAATGAGCAGTTCTTC. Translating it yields CASSQSGTGRRNEQFF.

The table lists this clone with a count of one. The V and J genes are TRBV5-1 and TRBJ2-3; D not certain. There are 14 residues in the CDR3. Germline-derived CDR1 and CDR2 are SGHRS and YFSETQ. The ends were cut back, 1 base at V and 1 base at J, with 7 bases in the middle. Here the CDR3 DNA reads TGCGCCAGCAGCTTGATGAAGGGCACAGATACGCAGTATTTT. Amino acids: CASSLMKGTDTQYF.

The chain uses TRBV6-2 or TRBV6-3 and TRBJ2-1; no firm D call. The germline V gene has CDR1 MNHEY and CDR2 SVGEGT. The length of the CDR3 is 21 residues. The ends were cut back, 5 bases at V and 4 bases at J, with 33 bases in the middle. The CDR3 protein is CASSHGPEPRPPPRLYNEQFF. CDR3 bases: TGTGCCAGCAGTCACGGACCCGAGCCCCGGCCCCCACCCCGGTTGTACAATGAGCAGTTCTTC.

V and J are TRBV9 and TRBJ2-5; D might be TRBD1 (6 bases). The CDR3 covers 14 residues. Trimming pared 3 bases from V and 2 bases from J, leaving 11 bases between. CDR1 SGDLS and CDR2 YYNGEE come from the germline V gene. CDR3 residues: CASSARQGQETQYF. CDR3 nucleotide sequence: TGTGCCAGCAGCGCCCGGCAGGGGCAAGAGACCCAGTACTTC.

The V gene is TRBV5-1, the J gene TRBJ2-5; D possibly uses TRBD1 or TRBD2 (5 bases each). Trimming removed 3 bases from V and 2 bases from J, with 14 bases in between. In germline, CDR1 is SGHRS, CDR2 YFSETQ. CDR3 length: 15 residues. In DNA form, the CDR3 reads TGCGCCAGCAGCTCGACTGGGACGGATCAAGAGACCCAGTACTTC. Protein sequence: CASSSTGTDQETQYF.

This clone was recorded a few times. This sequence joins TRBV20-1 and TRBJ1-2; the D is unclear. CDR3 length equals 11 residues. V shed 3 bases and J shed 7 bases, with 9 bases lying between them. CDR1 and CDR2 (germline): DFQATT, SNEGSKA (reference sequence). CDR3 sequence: CSASPLGGYTF. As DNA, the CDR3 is TGCAGTGCTAGTCCACTGGGTGGCTACACCTTC.

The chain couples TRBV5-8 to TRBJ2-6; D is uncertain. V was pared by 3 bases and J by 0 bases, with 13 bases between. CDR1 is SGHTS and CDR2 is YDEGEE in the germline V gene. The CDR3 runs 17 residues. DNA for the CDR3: TGTGCCAGCAGCTCAGCACCTTTTAGCTCTGGGGCCAACGTCCTGACTTTC. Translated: CASSSAPFSSGANVLTF.

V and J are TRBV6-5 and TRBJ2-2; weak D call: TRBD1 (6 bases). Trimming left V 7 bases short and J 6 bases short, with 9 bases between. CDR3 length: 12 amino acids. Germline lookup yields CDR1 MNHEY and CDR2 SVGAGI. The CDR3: CASIGGSGELFF. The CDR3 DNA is TGTGCCAGCATTGGGGGCTCCGGGGAGCTGTTTTTT.